This T cell receptor (beta chain) was recovered during a study of T cells in localized non-small cell lung cancer. Study findings and constraints: The greatest T cell clonality was found in uninvolved adjacent lung (higher than in tumor). Adjacent lung tissue had a median about 50 of the top 100 clones found in the tumor. Sequencing involved a lone tumor region, leaving heterogeneity possible.

Measured with immunoSEQ multiplex PCR; TCRdb has only the in-frame clones, and not every one. The repertoire includes 50,000 to 75,000 clones, roughly nine tenths of them detected once, and 15% to 20% sits in the top ten. As regards this clone: The antigen is not known.

V was shortened by 3 bases and J by 0 bases, with 18 bases between the two germline ends. The CDR3 sequence is 17 residues long. Germline loops: CDR1 SGHAT, CDR2 FQNNGV. Source: peripheral blood, taken before any cancer treatment. The sequence was collected from a man aged 40-75 years with stage I lung adenocarcinoma. V and J are TRBV11-2 and TRBJ2-7, with D perhaps TRBD1 or TRBD2 (5 bases each). CDR3 sequence: CASSLFWSGTASYEQYF. In DNA form, the CDR3 reads TGTGCCAGCAGCTTGTTTTGGTCGGGGACGGCCTCCTACGAGCAGTACTTC.